This T cell receptor beta chain was identified during a study of Ad26.COV2.S vaccination and SARS-CoV-2 variants. For the study at large: Once or twice, 56 days apart, Ad26.COV2.S was delivered intramuscularly.

The V gene lost 0 bases and the J gene lost 3 bases, with 9 bases spanning the gap. The CDR3 runs to 14 residues. Per the germline V gene, CDR1 is SGHTA and CDR2 is FQGNSA. Some clones are missing from TCRdb's copy, which holds only in-frame ones; the method was immunoSEQ multiplex PCR. The data hold roughly 400,000 clones, with 92% observed a single time. Treatment noted: around 19 received Ad26.COV2.S at low or high dose, single or two shots; a few received placebo; per-sample allocation not given. It was on day 63 after the first vaccine or placebo injection that samples were taken. A Boston adult aged 18-55 years was the donor. As regards this clone: Other DNA sequences from this sample encode an identical CDR3 as well.

The chain combines TRBV7-2 with TRBJ2-7, with D perhaps matching TRBD1 or TRBD2 (6 bases each). Here the sequenced sample was peripheral blood, taken in a trial of Ad26.COV2.S vaccine versus placebo. This clonotype originated in a person aged 18-60 years who received the Ad26.COV2.S COVID-19 vaccine or a placebo. DNA of the CDR3: TGTGCCAGCAGCTTAGCGGGGGGCAACTACGAGCAGTACTTC. Protein sequence: CASSLAGGNYEQYF.